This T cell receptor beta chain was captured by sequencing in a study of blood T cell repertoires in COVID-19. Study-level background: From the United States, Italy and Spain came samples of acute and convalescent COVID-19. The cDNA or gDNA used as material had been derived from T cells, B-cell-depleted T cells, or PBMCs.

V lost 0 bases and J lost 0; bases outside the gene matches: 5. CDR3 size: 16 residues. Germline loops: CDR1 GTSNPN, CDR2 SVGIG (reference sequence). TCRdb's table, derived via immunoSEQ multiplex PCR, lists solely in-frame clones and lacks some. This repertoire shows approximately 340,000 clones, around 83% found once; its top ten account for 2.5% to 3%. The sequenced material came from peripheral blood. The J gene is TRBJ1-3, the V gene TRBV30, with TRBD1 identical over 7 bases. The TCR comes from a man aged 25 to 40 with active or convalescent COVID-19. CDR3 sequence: CAWSVGGSNSGNTIYF. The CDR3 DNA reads TGTGCCTGGAGTGTAGGGGGCAGCAACTCTGGAAACACCATATATTTT.